The TCR beta chain described here comes from a study of T cells in localized non-small cell lung cancer. Regarding the study as a whole: Median approximately 58 top-100 tumor clones were shared with paired adjacent lung. A higher density of T cells in blood coincided with extended overall survival. Sequencing was limited to one tumor region, leaving the possibility of heterogeneity open.

Sequenced by immunoSEQ multiplex PCR; TCRdb stores in-frame clones only, minus some. In the table there are tens of thousands of clones, roughly 83% of which are singletons. As to this clone: Its antigen is not identified.

Trimming shortened V by 7 bases and J by 4 bases, and 19 bases separated the two germline ends. The CDR3 extends over 15 amino acids. CDR1 is MNHNY and CDR2 is SVGAGI in the germline V gene (reference sequence). This TCR was sampled from a female donor aged 60 or older with stage I lung adenocarcinoma. Here the sequenced sample was peripheral blood, taken before any cancer treatment. The V and J genes are TRBV6-6 and TRBJ2-5; D is perhaps TRBD1 or TRBD2 (5 bases each). The CDR3 spells CASKPPGQLPETQYF. The DNA of the CDR3 is TGTGCCAGCAAGCCCCCGGGGCAGCTTCCAGAGACCCAGTACTTC.